This passage covers 17 T cell receptor beta chains from one sample sequenced in a study of cytomegalovirus exposure and HLA in healthy donors. Both 60 Vbeta primers and 13 Jbeta primers went into the PCR. TCRdb's copy holds only in-frame clones and misses some; the assay was immunoSEQ multiplex PCR. This repertoire comprises 65,000 to 80,000 clones; its ten largest clones make up about 4.6%. The sequenced sample was PBMCs. These receptors all come from a man aged 25-40 years in good health and CMV-seronegative.

This chain's CDR3 is CASSLGSGRTDTQYF. The DNA of the CDR3 is TGCGCCAGCAGCTTGGGTTCAGGGCGCACAGATACGCAGTATTTT. V usage is TRBV5-1 and J usage is TRBJ2-3; tentatively, D is TRBD1 (5 bases). V dropped 0 bases and J dropped 1 base, with 9 bases sitting between them. Germline loops: CDR1 SGHRS, CDR2 YFSETQ. The CDR3 sequence is 15 residues long. The variable domain in full, with the rest retrieved from reference TRBV5-1 and TRBJ2-3, is KAGVTQTPRYLIKTRGQQVTLSCSPISGHRSVSWYQQTPGQGLQFLFEYFSETQRNKGNFPGRFSGRQFSNSRSEMNVSTLELGDSALYLCASSLGSGRTDTQYFGPGTRLTVL.

The chain has TRBV9 and TRBJ2-2, with D maybe TRBD1 (6 bases). Trimming removed 1 base from V and 4 bases from J, with 11 bases in between. Per germline, CDR1 SGDLS and CDR2 YYNGEE. This CDR3 spans 15 amino acids. The CDR3 region is CASSVYRTVTGELFF. Written as DNA, the CDR3 is TGTGCCAGCAGCGTATATCGGACAGTCACCGGGGAGCTGTTTTTT. The whole variable domain, remainder taken from reference TRBV9 and TRBJ2-2, is DSGVTQTPKHLITATGQRVTLRCSPRSGDLSVYWYQQSLDQGLQFLIQYYNGEERAKGNILERFSAQQFPDLHSELNLSSLELGDSALYFCASSVYRTVTGELFFGEGSRLTVL.

The genes are TRBV4-1 and TRBJ2-7, with D tentatively TRBD2 (5 bases). Trimming cost V 0 bases and J 3 bases, with 9 bases left between them. The CDR3 is 14 residues long. Per germline, CDR1 MGHRA and CDR2 YSYEKL. The CDR3 sequence: CASSQDFRGYEQYF. CDR3 sequence (DNA): TGCGCCAGCAGCCAAGATTTTCGGGGCTACGAGCAGTACTTC.

The chain is built from TRBV19 and TRBJ2-7; D might be TRBD1 (5 bases). The V end lost 3 bases, the J end lost 2 bases, and 11 bases lay between the germline ends. CDR1 and CDR2 from the germline V gene are LNHDA and SQIVND (reference sequence). This CDR3 has 14 residues. As DNA, the CDR3 is TGTGCCAGTAGTATTACAGGTACGACCTACGAGCAGTACTTC. This gives the protein CASSITGTTYEQYF.

The chain employs TRBV28 and TRBJ1-1; tentative D call: TRBD1 (6 bases). The germline CDR1 and CDR2 sequences are MDHEN and SYDVKM. The length of the CDR3 is 15 residues. Trimming shortened V by 2 bases and J by 1 base, and 11 bases separated the two germline ends. CDR3 sequence (DNA): TGTGCCAGCAGTTTAGACGTGACAGGGAACACTGAAGCTTTCTTT. It yields the protein CASSLDVTGNTEAFF.

This chain joins TRBV15 and TRBJ2-1, with TRBD2 identical over 12 bases. Unmatched junction bases numbered 3, after V lost 8 bases and J lost 4 bases. CDR3 length: 14 residues. From germline, CDR1 is LNHNV and CDR2 YYDKDF (reference sequence). CDR3 amino acids: CATRLAGVYNEQFF. The CDR3 DNA follows: TGTGCCACCCGACTAGCGGGGGTTTACAATGAGCAGTTCTTC.

The chain couples TRBV4-1 to TRBJ1-1; possibly TRBD1 for D (6 bases). The V end lost 1 base, the J end lost 6 bases, and 12 bases lay between the germline ends. This CDR3 is built from 14 residues. Germline V CDR1 and CDR2: MGHRA, YSYEKL. CDR3 in DNA: TGCGCCAGCAGCCAAGTACAGGGTAATGCTGAAGCTTTCTTT. Its translation: CASSQVQGNAEAFF.

The gene calls are TRBV10-3 and TRBJ2-1, with 10 nucleotides matching TRBD1. V was pared by 6 bases and J by 2 bases, with 4 bases of the junction left unmatched. This CDR3 has 15 amino acids. Germline values: CDR1 ENHRY, CDR2 SYGVKD. The CDR3 nucleotides are TGTGCCATCAGGGGGGGACAGGGGACCTACAATGAGCAGTTCTTC. Its translation: CAIRGGQGTYNEQFF.

This chain connects TRBV19 to TRBJ1-5, with a possible D match to TRBD1 (6 bases). The V end was cut by 5 bases, the J end by 1 base, with 18 bases between. The CDR3 totals 17 residues. The germline CDR1 and CDR2 sequences are LNHDA and SQIVND (reference sequence). The DNA of the CDR3 is TGTGCCAGTAGTCCCGAGGGGGGGGTGGGAAGCAATCAGCCCCAGCATTTT. Translated: CASSPEGGVGSNQPQHF.

Written as DNA, the CDR3 is TGTGCCTTGACCCAGCGGGGGGCACTGTGGGCCGAGCAGTACTTC. Protein product: CALTQRGALWAEQYF. The chain has TRBV10-3 and TRBJ2-7; 9 bases align to TRBD2. Germline CDR1 is ENHRY and CDR2 is SYGVKD. The CDR3 has 15 residues. Trimming cost V 11 bases and J 6 bases; bases outside gene matches: 17.

The gene calls are TRBV7-6 and TRBJ2-7, with TRBD2 matching 11 bases. The germline V gene has CDR1 SGHVS and CDR2 FNYEAQ. The V gene end was trimmed by 4 bases and the J gene end by 6 bases; junction bases not matched to a gene: 5. This CDR3 comprises 14 residues. The CDR3 protein is CASSSSSGRTEQYF. For the CDR3, the DNA is TGTGCCAGCAGCTCCTCTAGCGGGAGGACCGAGCAGTACTTC.

The V call is TRBV9, the J call TRBJ1-1, with a weak D call TRBD1 (6 bases). The germline CDR1 and CDR2 sequences are SGDLS and YYNGEE. The CDR3 contains 14 residues. Trimming removed 3 bases at V and 1 base at J, with 10 bases between. CDR3 in amino acids: CASSETGQNTEAFF. In nucleotides, the CDR3 is TGTGCCAGCAGCGAGACGGGACAGAACACTGAAGCTTTCTTT.

The gene calls are TRBV6-4 and TRBJ1-2; D gene uncertain. This CDR3 is built from 15 residues. The germline CDR1 and CDR2 sequences are MRHNA and SNTAGT. V was cut by 6 bases and J by 0 bases, with 14 bases left in between. Here the CDR3 reads CASREPRWPNYGYTF. In DNA form, the CDR3 reads TGTGCCAGCAGGGAGCCAAGATGGCCTAACTATGGCTACACCTTC.

The rearrangement uses TRBV28 and TRBJ2-7; possibly TRBD1 for D (6 bases). With 6 bases removed from V and 0 bases from J, the gap between germline ends came to 9 bases. The CDR3 contains 13 residues. Germline V lookup: CDR1 MDHEN, CDR2 SYDVKM. The CDR3 DNA sequence: TGTGCCAGCAGGTGGACAGACTCCTACGAGCAGTACTTC. Its translation: CASRWTDSYEQYF. Full variable domain (outside the CDR3, taken from reference TRBV28 and TRBJ2-7): DVKVTQSSRYLVKRTGEKVFLECVQDMDHENMFWYRQDPGLGLRLIYFSYDVKMKEKGDIPEGYSVSREKKERFSLILESASTNQTSMYLCASRWTDSYEQYFGPGTRLTVT.

This chain connects TRBV10-3 to TRBJ1-2; perhaps TRBD1 as D (5 bases). CDR3 length equals 17 residues. The V end lost 3 bases, the J end lost 7 bases, and 24 bases lay between the germline ends. CDR1 ENHRY and CDR2 SYGVKD come from the germline V gene. The CDR3 reads CAISENIHGQGTGGYTF. As DNA, the CDR3 is TGTGCCATCAGTGAAAATATCCATGGGCAGGGAACAGGTGGCTACACCTTC.

The chain is built from TRBV5-6 and TRBJ1-1; D is possibly TRBD1 (5 bases). This CDR3 contains 14 residues. Between the trimmed V and J ends, which lost 0 bases and 1 base, there was a span of 7 bases. Looked up from germline, CDR1 is SGHDT and CDR2 is YYEEEE. The CDR3 loop is CASSLDRGNTEAFF. Here the CDR3 DNA reads TGTGCCAGCAGCTTGGATAGGGGGAACACTGAAGCTTTCTTT.

The V call is TRBV6-6, the J call TRBJ2-7, with TRBD1 identical over 7 bases. The V gene's germline CDR1 is MNHNY and CDR2 SVGAGI (reference sequence). This CDR3 spans 14 amino acids. The J segment lost 2 bases and the V segment lost 2 bases, leaving 3 bases of the junction unmatched. CDR3 sequence reads: CASSYETGPYEQYF. The CDR3 DNA sequence: TGTGCCAGCAGTTACGAGACAGGGCCCTACGAGCAGTACTTC.